This TCR beta chain was profiled in a study of shared clonotypes between healthy human individuals. Across the study: In total, the donors were a couple of women and a few men aged 18 to 49.

This CDR3 has 16 residues. The germline CDR1 and CDR2 sequences are SNHLY and FYNNEI. The V gene end was trimmed by 1 base and the J gene end by 7 bases; junction bases not matched to a gene: 5. This clone was observed once. The table came from immunoSEQ multiplex PCR; TCRdb's copy has only in-frame clones and leaves some out. Of 2 million to 2.5 million clones in the sample, just under 95% were seen once. The receptor was derived from a man between 18 and 29 years old in good health. Some clones in this sample may be carry-over from other donors' samples. Sequences were obtained from naive CD4+ T cells from PBMCs. The sample's subset: CD45RA+ positively selected. V is TRBV2 and J is TRBJ2-1, with 12 bases matching TRBD2. The CDR3 sequence is CASSEVLAGGENEQFF. The CDR3 DNA sequence: TGTGCCAGCAGTGAAGTACTAGCGGGAGGTGAAAATGAGCAGTTCTTC.